The 27 T cell receptor beta chains in this list originate from one sample, sequenced in a study of shared clonotypes between healthy human individuals. This table comes from immunoSEQ multiplex PCR, and its TCRdb copy is limited to in-frame clones, with some not included. The sample lists 1.6 million or so clones, approximately 98.5% occurring once. Sample: naive CD4+ T cells sorted from blood. As to subset: CD45RA+ positively selected. The receptors were sampled from a man younger than 40 in good health.

CDR3 DNA: TGTGCCAGCAGCTTACAAGCCCCGTGGGACGAGCAGTACTTC. Amino acid sequence: CASSLQAPWDEQYF. The rearrangement links TRBV7-9 to TRBJ2-7; D uncertain. The CDR3 is made up of 14 amino acids. Germline V lookup: CDR1 SEHNR, CDR2 FQNEAQ (reference sequence). Trimming cost V 2 bases and J 5 bases, with 13 bases left between them.

This sequence joins TRBV9 and TRBJ2-6; the D gene is possibly TRBD1 (6 bases). Trimming stripped 5 bases from V and 4 bases from J, with 16 bases between. Germline lookup yields CDR1 SGDLS and CDR2 YYNGEE. The CDR3 contains 16 residues. The CDR3 DNA follows: TGTGCCAGCAGTTCGGGACAACCACCAGGGGCCAACGTCCTGACTTTC. This translates into CASSSGQPPGANVLTF.

The CDR3 bases are TGTGCCAGCAGCTTCACAGGGTTCCAAGAGACCCAGTACTTC. It codes for CASSFTGFQETQYF. The genes are TRBV7-8 and TRBJ2-5; possible D gene TRBD1, 6 bases. The CDR3 is 14 residues long. Germline assignment: CDR1 SGHVS and CDR2 FQNEAQ. Deletions cut 3 bases from V and 1 base from J, with 9 bases between. Complete variable domain (other parts from reference TRBV7-8 and TRBJ2-5): GAGVSQSPRYKVAKRGQDVALRCDPISGHVSLFWYQQALGQGPEFLTYFQNEAQLDKSGLPSDRFFAERPEGSVSTLKIQRTQQEDSAVYLCASSFTGFQETQYFGPGTRLLVL.

The genes are TRBV5-4 and TRBJ2-1, with D possibly matching TRBD1 (5 bases). This CDR3 comprises 15 residues. V lost 4 bases to trimming and J lost 5 bases, with 16 bases between them. The germline gives CDR1 SGHNT, CDR2 YYREEE (reference sequence). The CDR3 bases are TGTGCCAGCAGCCCCCCCCGTGGGGCAGACAATGAGCAGTTCTTC. Translated: CASSPPRGADNEQFF. Supplemented by reference TRBV5-4 and TRBJ2-1, the full variable domain reads ETGVTQSPTHLIKTRGQQVTLRCSSQSGHNTVSWYQQALGQGPQFIFQYYREEENGRGNFPPRFSGLQFPNYSSELNVNALELDDSALYLCASSPPRGADNEQFFGPGTRLTVL.

This chain uses TRBV28 with TRBJ1-5, with D hard to call. CDR1 and CDR2 from the germline V gene are MDHEN and SYDVKM. V was clipped by 5 bases and J by 4 bases, with 9 bases between them. The CDR3 extends over 13 amino acids. CDR3 in amino acids: CASSRTYNQPQHF. The CDR3, as DNA: TGTGCCAGCAGTCGGACTTATAATCAGCCCCAGCATTTT.

The rearrangement links TRBV5-1 to TRBJ2-2; D is unresolved. Between the trimmed V and J ends, which lost 4 bases and 2 bases, there was a span of 15 bases. The CDR3 has 16 amino acids. Germline V gene data show CDR1 as SGHRS and CDR2 as YFSETQ. For the CDR3, the DNA is TGCGCCAGCAGCCGAGCCGTACCGGATAACACCGGGGAGCTGTTTTTT. Its translation is CASSRAVPDNTGELFF.

The CDR3 nucleotides are TGTGCCAGCAGCCTCCGTCGGTATACGCAGTATTTT. It codes for CASSLRRYTQYF. The chain carries TRBV28 and TRBJ2-3; D gene unclear. The CDR3 sequence is 12 residues long. Trimming pared 6 bases from V and 7 bases from J, leaving 11 bases between. The germline V gene has CDR1 MDHEN and CDR2 SYDVKM.

The chain carries TRBV18 and TRBJ2-4, with D hard to call. V was trimmed by 4 bases and J by 5 bases, leaving 15 bases between them. Per germline, CDR1 KGHSH and CDR2 LQKENI. CDR3 length: 15 amino acids. CDR3 sequence (DNA): TGTGCCAGCTCACTGAAGACCAGTCCCCAAAACATTCAGTACTTC. Amino acid sequence: CASSLKTSPQNIQYF.

This chain uses TRBV9 with TRBJ2-7; 7 bases align to TRBD1. This CDR3 is built from 13 residues. Germline V gene sequence: CDR1 SGDLS, CDR2 YYNGEE. The V segment lost 4 bases and the J segment 3 bases; nucleotides outside the gene matches: 4. The CDR3 region has the DNA TGTGCCAGCAGCCCCCAGGGGGTCTACGAGCAGTACTTC. Translating gives CASSPQGVYEQYF.

The chain is built from TRBV5-1 and TRBJ2-2, with 8 nucleotides matching TRBD1. The CDR3 covers 16 residues. Unmatched junction bases numbered 7, after V lost 2 bases and J lost 4 bases. CDR1 is SGHRS and CDR2 is YFSETQ in the germline V gene. The CDR3 DNA sequence: TGCGCCAGCAGCTTTCCAGGGGGCGCCGTCACCGGGGAGCTGTTTTTT. This gives the protein CASSFPGGAVTGELFF.

The J gene is TRBJ1-2, the V gene TRBV19, with D perhaps TRBD1 (5 bases). The germline V and J ends were trimmed by 3 bases and 3 bases, with 11 bases remaining between them. CDR3 length: 14 amino acids. From germline, CDR1 is LNHDA and CDR2 SQIVND (reference sequence). The CDR3 coding sequence is TGTGCCAGTAGTATTCAAGGCAGGGACTATGGCTACACCTTC. This encodes CASSIQGRDYGYTF.

The chain uses TRBV5-1 and TRBJ1-4, with D maybe TRBD1 (6 bases). Per germline, CDR1 SGHRS and CDR2 YFSETQ. The V end was cut by 0 bases, the J end by 10 bases, with 16 bases between. The CDR3 length is 15 residues. The CDR3 sequence: CASSLDIGGIGKLFF. CDR3 DNA sequence: TGCGCCAGCAGCTTGGATATAGGGGGGATTGGAAAACTGTTTTTT.

The V call is TRBV6-5, the J call TRBJ2-5, with D hard to call. The V gene's germline CDR1 is MNHEY and CDR2 SVGAGI. V was cut by 5 bases and J by 6 bases, with 16 bases left in between. The CDR3 is 14 residues long. As DNA, the CDR3 is TGTGCCAGCAGTCCCCGGTGGTCCGTAAAGACCCAGTACTTC. Encoded protein: CASSPRWSVKTQYF.

The chain carries TRBV2 and TRBJ1-2, with no clear D. In germline, CDR1 is SNHLY, CDR2 FYNNEI. This CDR3 has 13 amino acids. V lost 7 bases, J lost 8 bases, and 17 bases lay in between. CDR3 sequence reads: CASTYIPLGGYTF. For the CDR3, the DNA is TGTGCCAGCACTTATATCCCTTTGGGAGGCTACACCTTC. The whole variable domain, remainder taken from reference TRBV2 and TRBJ1-2, is EPEVTQTPSHQVTQMGQEVILRCVPISNHLYFYWYRQILGQKVEFLVSFYNNEISEKSEIFDDQFSVERPDGSNFTLKIRSTKLEDSAMYFCASTYIPLGGYTFGSGTRLTVV.

This clone was recorded once. V gene TRBV6-6 combines with J gene TRBJ2-5, with TRBD1 matching over 7 bases. The germline V gene encodes CDR1 MNHNY and CDR2 SVGAGI (reference sequence). The CDR3 totals 14 residues. After removal of 5 bases from V and 2 bases from J, the junction contained 5 bases not matched to a gene. The CDR3 bases are TGTGCCAGCAGTGTACACAGGGGTCAAGAGACCCAGTACTTC. Translating it yields CASSVHRGQETQYF.

The chain is built from TRBV7-2 and TRBJ2-7; 8 bases line up with TRBD2. Germline-derived CDR1 and CDR2 are SGHTA and FQGNSA. The CDR3 sequence is 13 residues long. V was pared by 2 bases and J by 7 bases, with 4 bases of the junction left unmatched. The CDR3 is CASSLTSGGEQYF. CDR3 in DNA: TGTGCCAGCAGCTTAACTAGCGGAGGTGAGCAGTACTTC.

The chain links TRBV6-5 to TRBJ1-1; the D gene is possibly TRBD1 (5 bases). The V and J ends lost 0 bases and 4 bases respectively, with 9 bases between them. Germline loops: CDR1 MNHEY, CDR2 SVGAGI. CDR3 length: 14 residues. The CDR3, as DNA: TGTGCCAGCAGTTACTCGGGGCTCATCACTGAAGCTTTCTTT. Translated: CASSYSGLITEAFF.

J is TRBJ2-3 and V is TRBV7-2; 11 bases map to TRBD2. The ends lost 1 base at V and 12 bases at J; junction bases unmatched: 3. Looked up from germline, CDR1 is SGHTA and CDR2 is FQGNSA. This CDR3 has 13 amino acids. CDR3 sequence: CASSLVTSGSQYF. CDR3 coding DNA: TGTGCCAGCAGCTTAGTTACTAGCGGGAGTCAGTATTTT.

V usage is TRBV5-1 and J usage is TRBJ2-7; 7 bases are shared with TRBD2. This CDR3 has 16 amino acids. Germline CDR1 reads SGHRS; CDR2 reads YFSETQ. The V gene end was trimmed by 0 bases and the J gene end by 1 base; junction bases not matched to a gene: 7. This chain's CDR3 is CASSLVREALSYEQYF. DNA of the CDR3: TGCGCCAGCAGCTTGGTTCGGGAGGCCCTATCCTACGAGCAGTACTTC. The variable domain in full, with the rest retrieved from reference TRBV5-1 and TRBJ2-7, is KAGVTQTPRYLIKTRGQQVTLSCSPISGHRSVSWYQQTPGQGLQFLFEYFSETQRNKGNFPGRFSGRQFSNSRSEMNVSTLELGDSALYLCASSLVREALSYEQYFGPGTRLTVT.

DNA of the CDR3: TGCGCCAGCAGTGCGGCTAGCCCCTACAATGAGCAGTTCTTC. Translated: CASSAASPYNEQFF. The chain combines TRBV10-1 with TRBJ2-1; a possible D gene is TRBD2 (5 bases). Trimming cost V 4 bases and J 2 bases, with 9 bases left between them. Per the germline V gene, CDR1 is WNHNN and CDR2 is SYGVQD (reference sequence). The CDR3 totals 14 residues.

V and J are TRBV7-2 and TRBJ2-1; the D gene could be TRBD1 or TRBD2 (6 bases each). This CDR3 has 15 amino acids. Trimming pared 2 bases from V and 4 bases from J, leaving 12 bases between. The germline V gene has CDR1 SGHTA and CDR2 FQGNSA. The CDR3 reads CASSLLPGAYNEQFF. CDR3 in DNA: TGTGCCAGCAGCTTACTTCCGGGGGCTTACAATGAGCAGTTCTTC.

The rearrangement links TRBV28 to TRBJ1-1; D gene unclear. Trimming took 2 bases from V and 9 from J, leaving 10 bases between them. There are 12 residues in the CDR3. CDR1 and CDR2 (germline): MDHEN, SYDVKM. The CDR3 nucleotides are TGTGCCAGCAGTTTACGCAGCAATAAAGCTTTCTTT. This codes for CASSLRSNKAFF. The full variable domain, its missing parts supplied by reference TRBV28 and TRBJ1-1, is DVKVTQSSRYLVKRTGEKVFLECVQDMDHENMFWYRQDPGLGLRLIYFSYDVKMKEKGDIPEGYSVSREKKERFSLILESASTNQTSMYLCASSLRSNKAFFGQGTRLTVV.

V gene TRBV28 combines with J gene TRBJ2-1; 8 bases agree with TRBD2. J lost 4 bases, V lost 3 bases, and 8 bases had no gene match. CDR1 and CDR2 from the germline V gene are MDHEN and SYDVKM. CDR3 length equals 16 residues. CDR3 nucleotides: TGTGCCAGCAGTTTGGAGGGACTAGTCAAGTACAATGAGCAGTTCTTC. Translation: CASSLEGLVKYNEQFF.

This clone came up once. This chain connects TRBV5-4 to TRBJ2-7; possibly TRBD2 for D (5 bases). V lost 0 bases and J lost 0, with 13 bases in between. Germline CDR1 and CDR2: SGHNT and YYREEE (reference sequence). This CDR3 has 16 residues. The CDR3: CASSLVPGTNSYEQYF. The CDR3 coding sequence is TGTGCCAGCAGCTTGGTTCCGGGAACGAACTCCTACGAGCAGTACTTC.

The rearrangement links TRBV15 to TRBJ2-2, with D possibly matching TRBD2 (5 bases). The CDR3 is made up of 15 amino acids. Germline assignment: CDR1 LNHNV and CDR2 YYDKDF (reference sequence). Deletions cut 0 bases from V and 0 bases from J, with 5 bases between. The CDR3 region has the DNA TGTGCCACCAGCAGAGAGACTACGAACACCGGGGAGCTGTTTTTT. Translation: CATSRETTNTGELFF.

The chain recombines TRBV7-9 with TRBJ2-7; 7 nucleotides align to TRBD1. The V segment lost 4 bases and the J segment 3 bases; nucleotides outside the gene matches: 6. Germline CDR1 reads SEHNR; CDR2 reads FQNEAQ (reference sequence). The CDR3 has 14 residues. The CDR3: CASSSPGQLYEQYF. The CDR3 DNA sequence: TGTGCCAGCAGCTCCCCGGGACAGCTCTACGAGCAGTACTTC.

This chain uses TRBV18 with TRBJ2-5; D is possibly TRBD1 (5 bases). Per the germline V gene, CDR1 is KGHSH and CDR2 is LQKENI. The CDR3 covers 14 residues. Trimming left V 3 bases short and J 2 bases short, with 10 bases between. In nucleotides, the CDR3 is TGTGCCAGCTCACCCAGGGATTTGCAAGAGACCCAGTACTTC. Translated, it gives CASSPRDLQETQYF.